This T cell receptor beta chain was observed in a study of T cells in women clearing cervical HPV infection. The repertoire was sequenced with immunoSEQ multiplex PCR; TCRdb's copy has only in-frame clones and lacks some. The specimen's table records 25,000 to 30,000 clones. Whole-study results and caveats: Repertoire richness, not evenness, was significantly elevated in CIN3+ cases versus controls.

The germline CDR1 and CDR2 sequences are SGHRS and YFSETQ. V was clipped by 8 bases and J by 4 bases; unmatched bases: 10. The CDR3 spans 14 residues. Remarks on this clone: Its antigen remains unknown. The read comes to an end 3 residues before the CDR3 does, leaving the germline J gene to fill in the end.

This receptor was obtained from a woman aged 18 to 75 with a cervical HPV16 infection that either progressed to CIN3+ or cleared (not recorded which). Sequencing input: blood buffy coat. The V gene is TRBV5-1, the J gene TRBJ2-7; 9 positions match TRBD1. Incomplete CDR3 DNA: TGCGCCAGTGGGGGGGGACAGGGAGTATACGAG. Amino acids: CASGGGQGVYE. Given in full, the CDR3 is CASGGGQGVYEQYF.